A single sample gave rise to the 16 T cell receptor beta chains below, sequenced in a study of T-cell reconstitution after alpha-beta-depleted transplantation in children. Unique molecular identifiers were incorporated into the prepared TCRbeta library. TCRdb analysed the PCR reads with MiXCR anew, one entry per CDR3 protein. The data hold about 610,000 distinct CDR3 sequences, with over 9.5% observed a single time. This material consisted of PBMCs from the stem cell graft donor, taken from the stem cell graft. These receptors all stem from a human donor who donated a stem cell graft to a child with acute myeloid leukemia.

This clonotype was observed a handful of times. The V call is TRBV20-1, the J call TRBJ2-5; D is ambiguous. CDR1 DFQATT and CDR2 SNEGSKA come from the germline V gene (reference sequence). Deletions cut 3 bases from V and 5 bases from J, with 22 bases between. CDR3 size: 16 residues. The CDR3 sequence is CSASFFSRSTWETQYF. The CDR3 DNA follows: TGCAGTGCTAGTTTTTTTTCGCGTAGTACTTGGGAGACCCAGTACTTC.

A few counts support this clonotype. This chain connects TRBV6-5 to TRBJ2-7; a possible D gene is TRBD2 (5 bases). The CDR3 length is 16 residues. CDR1 is MNHEY, CDR2 SVGAGI, per germline. V was cut by 0 bases and J by 1 base, with 13 bases left in between. Written as DNA, the CDR3 is TGTGCCAGCAGTTACTCGGCGGACTCTCTTTCCTACGAGCAGTACTTC. Protein sequence: CASSYSADSLSYEQYF.

This clonotype was counted a few times. The chain carries TRBV5-1 and TRBJ1-5; D unresolved. Trimming removed 2 bases at V and 9 bases at J, with 12 bases between. Germline-derived CDR1 and CDR2 are SGHRS and YFSETQ. The CDR3 covers 13 residues. The CDR3: CASSFGPEGPQHF. CDR3 DNA sequence: TGCGCCAGCAGCTTTGGCCCCGAGGGGCCCCAGCATTTT.

V gene TRBV7-2 combines with J gene TRBJ2-3; D remains unclear. The CDR3 covers 14 residues. Germline V gene sequence: CDR1 SGHTA, CDR2 FQGNSA. V lost 5 bases, J lost 1 base, and 10 bases lay in between. CDR3 amino acids: CASSASTGTDTQYF. The CDR3 nucleotides are TGTGCCAGCAGCGCCTCTACGGGCACAGATACGCAGTATTTT.

This clonotype has just a few counts. The rearrangement joins TRBV29-1 to TRBJ2-5; TRBD2 is a possible D gene (5 bases). The CDR3 consists of 15 residues. V dropped 1 base and J dropped 3 bases, with 15 bases sitting between them. From germline, CDR1 is SQVTM and CDR2 ANQGSEA. The CDR3 DNA is TGCAGCGTTGAAGTACGGGAAGCCGCCGAAGAGACCCAGTACTTC. This translates into CSVEVREAAEETQYF.

This chain joins TRBV30 and TRBJ2-2, with TRBD2 matching over 11 bases. V was pared by 5 bases and J by 6 bases, with 11 bases of the junction left unmatched. There are 16 residues in the CDR3. Germline CDR1 is GTSNPN and CDR2 is SVGIG (reference sequence). CDR3 sequence (DNA): TGTGCCTGGGCGACTAGCGGGAAACAGCTACCCGGGGAGCTGTTTTTT. This codes for CAWATSGKQLPGELFF.

This clonotype was detected a few times. The chain's CDR3 is CASSFRNRGLTMGYTF. CDR3 DNA: TGTGCCAGCAGCTTCAGGAACAGGGGATTAACTATGGGCTACACCTTC. This rearrangement joins TRBV6-1 to TRBJ1-2; TRBD1 aligns across 7 bases. With 6 bases clipped from V and 8 bases from J, the junction kept 18 bases outside the gene matches. From germline, CDR1 is MNHNS and CDR2 SASEGT. The CDR3 has 16 residues.

This clonotype was observed a few times. The rearrangement links TRBV7-6 to TRBJ2-2; 10 positions match TRBD2. Germline lookup yields CDR1 SGHVS and CDR2 FNYEAQ. The CDR3 length is 16 residues. The V and J ends lost 1 base and 6 bases, in that order; junction bases with no gene match: 5. CDR3 in DNA: TGTGCCAGCAGCTTAGGAGCTAGCGGGAGTGCCGGGGAGCTGTTTTTT. Amino acids: CASSLGASGSAGELFF. The complete variable domain, with remaining parts taken from reference TRBV7-6 and TRBJ2-2, reads GAGVSQSPRYKVTKRGQDVALRCDPISGHVSLYWYRQALGQGPEFLTYFNYEAQQDKSGLPNDRFSAERPEGSISTLTIQRTEQRDSAMYRCASSLGASGSAGELFFGEGSRLTVL.

This clonotype has a count of ten or more. This chain joins TRBV29-1 and TRBJ2-2; D is perhaps TRBD2 (6 bases). This CDR3 has 13 residues. V lost 3 bases and J 6 bases, leaving 11 bases between the germline ends. The germline CDR1 and CDR2 sequences are SQVTM and ANQGSEA. The chain's CDR3 is CSVDTSRAGELFF. DNA for the CDR3: TGCAGCGTTGATACTAGCAGGGCCGGGGAGCTGTTTTTT.

This clonotype was seen repeatedly, ten times or more. The chain couples TRBV10-3 to TRBJ2-7, with D tentatively TRBD2 (5 bases). Deletions cut 10 bases from V and 7 bases from J, with 17 bases between. The CDR3 runs 12 residues. Germline lookup yields CDR1 ENHRY and CDR2 SYGVKD. As DNA, the CDR3 is TGTGCCACCAAGGCCGGGGTGAAGGAGCAGTACTTC. It is translated as CATKAGVKEQYF.

CDR3 coding DNA: TGCAGTGCTAGAGGGCTAGCGGGCCTCTCCTACGAGCAGTACTTC. Residues: CSARGLAGLSYEQYF. The chain uses TRBV20-1 and TRBJ2-7, with 8 bases identical to TRBD2. Germline V gene lookup returns CDR1 DFQATT and CDR2 SNEGSKA (reference sequence). CDR3 length: 15 residues. V lost 1 base to trimming and J lost 0 bases; unmatched junction nucleotides: 5.

A few counts support this clonotype. The chain carries TRBV29-1 and TRBJ2-7; D possibly matches TRBD1 or TRBD2 (5 bases each). CDR3 length: 13 residues. V lost 1 base to trimming and J lost 2 bases, with 9 bases between them. CDR1 is SQVTM and CDR2 is ANQGSEA in the germline V gene. The CDR3 protein is CSVEGLGAYEQYF. CDR3 DNA: TGCAGCGTTGAAGGGCTGGGGGCCTACGAGCAGTACTTC.

In its sample, this clonotype was seen many times. The chain couples TRBV2 to TRBJ2-3, with D maybe TRBD1 (6 bases). The CDR3 has 14 residues. The V gene lost 5 bases and the J gene lost 3 bases, with 12 bases spanning the gap. Germline CDR1 reads SNHLY; CDR2 reads FYNNEI. For the CDR3, the DNA is TGTGCCAGCAGTAAACAGGGTGGAACAGATACGCAGTATTTT. Its protein is CASSKQGGTDTQYF.

This clonotype was seen ten or more times. The V and J genes are TRBV28 and TRBJ1-6; D gene uncertain. Germline V CDR1 and CDR2: MDHEN, SYDVKM. Trimming removed 3 bases from V and 3 bases from J, with 6 bases in between. CDR3 size: 14 residues. The CDR3 reads CASSLRGYNSPLHF. CDR3 in DNA: TGTGCCAGCAGTTTGAGAGGCTATAATTCACCCCTCCACTTT.

The chain has TRBV7-9 and TRBJ1-4; 7 nucleotides match TRBD1. The junction had 8 bases not matched to a gene; V was cut back by 2 bases and J by 5 bases. This CDR3 region has 16 residues. Germline CDR1 and CDR2: SEHNR and FQNEAQ (reference sequence). The CDR3 is CASSLPRDSINEKLFF. CDR3 nucleotide sequence: TGTGCCAGCAGCTTACCTCGGGACAGTATCAATGAAAAACTGTTTTTT.

The V call is TRBV6-1, the J call TRBJ1-5; D gene unclear. This CDR3 spans 14 amino acids. From germline, CDR1 is MNHNS and CDR2 SASEGT. Trimming removed 8 bases at V and 4 bases at J, with 15 bases between. In nucleotides, the CDR3 is TGTGCCAGCCCTCCGGACTCTTTGAATCAGCCCCAGCATTTT. It specifies CASPPDSLNQPQHF.